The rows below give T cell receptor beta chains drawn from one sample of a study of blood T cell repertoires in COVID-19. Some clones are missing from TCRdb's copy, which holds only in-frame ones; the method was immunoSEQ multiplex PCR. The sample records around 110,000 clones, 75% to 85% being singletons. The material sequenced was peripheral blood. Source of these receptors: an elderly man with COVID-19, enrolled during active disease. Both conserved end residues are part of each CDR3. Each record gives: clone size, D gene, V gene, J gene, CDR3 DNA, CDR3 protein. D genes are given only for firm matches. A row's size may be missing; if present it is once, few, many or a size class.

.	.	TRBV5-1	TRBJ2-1	TGCGCCAGCAGCCTGGAGTCTAGCTCTTACAACGAGCAGTTCTTC	CASSLESSSYNEQFF
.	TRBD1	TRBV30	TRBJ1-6	TGTGCCCGTTCCCGGGACAGAAATTCACCCCTCCACTTT	CARSRDRNSPLHF
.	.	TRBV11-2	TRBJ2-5	TGTGCCAGCAGCTTAAGACGGGAAGAGACCCAGTACTTC	CASSLRREETQYF
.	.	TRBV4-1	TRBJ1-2	TGCGCCAGCAGCCAAGGGCCTGCTTCTTACTATGGCTACACCTTC	CASSQGPASYYGYTF
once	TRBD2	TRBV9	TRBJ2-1	TGTGCCAGCAGCTTTACTAGCGGGAGGGACAATGAGCAGTTCTTC	CASSFTSGRDNEQFF
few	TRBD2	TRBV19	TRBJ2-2	TGTGCCAGTAGCACAGTCAGCGGGAGAGGGGACACCGGGGAGCTGTTTTTT	CASSTVSGRGDTGELFF
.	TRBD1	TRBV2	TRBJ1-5	TGTGCCAGCCGGACAGGGGGGGATCAGCCCCAGCATTTT	CASRTGGDQPQHF
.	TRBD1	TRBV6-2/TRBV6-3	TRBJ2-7	TGTGCCAGCAGTTATCGGGGACAGGGGGCTTCCGAGCAGTACTTC	CASSYRGQGASEQYF
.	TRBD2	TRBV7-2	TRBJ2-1	TGTGCCAGCAGCCAATCGGGACTACATAACAATGAGCAGTTCTTC	CASSQSGLHNNEQFF
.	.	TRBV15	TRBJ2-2	TGTGCCACCAGCAGCTTTAGGGGCACCGGGGAGCTGTTTTTT	CATSSFRGTGELFF
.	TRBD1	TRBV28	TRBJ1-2	TGTGCCAGCAGCTCGACAGGGGGCGCAGGGTATGGCTACACCTTC	CASSSTGGAGYGYTF
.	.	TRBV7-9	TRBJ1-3	TGTGCCAGCAGCTTTGTGAGGGCGGGAAACACCATATATTTT	CASSFVRAGNTIYF
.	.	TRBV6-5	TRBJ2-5	TGTGCCAGCAGACTTTACAGGGTCCAAGAGACCCAGTACTTC	CASRLYRVQETQYF
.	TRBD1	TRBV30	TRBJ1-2	TGTGCCTGTCGGACAGGGGGCTACACCTTC	CACRTGGYTF
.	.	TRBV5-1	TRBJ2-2	TGCGCCAGCAGCTCTTCGACAGGCCAGAACGGGGAGCTGTTTTTT	CASSSSTGQNGELFF
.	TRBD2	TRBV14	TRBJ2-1	TGTGCCAGCAGCCCCCGACTAGCGGGAGTCTCCTACAATGAGCAGTTCTTC	CASSPRLAGVSYNEQFF
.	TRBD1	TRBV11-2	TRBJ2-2	TGTGCCAGCAAAAGACAGGGGGTCGACACCGGGGAGCTGTTTTTT	CASKRQGVDTGELFF
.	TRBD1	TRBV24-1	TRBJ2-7	TGTGCCACCAGTGATGATACAGGGGGCAAGCAGTACTTC	CATSDDTGGKQYF
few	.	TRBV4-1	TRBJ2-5	TGCGCCAGCAGCCCCAGGGCGAGCGGGTCGGGGGAGACCCAGTACTTC	CASSPRASGSGETQYF
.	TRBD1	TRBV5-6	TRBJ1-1	TGTGCCAGCAGCTGGACAGGGGTAACTGAAGCTTTCTTT	CASSWTGVTEAFF
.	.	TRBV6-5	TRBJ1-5	TGTGCCAGCAGGCAGGTTAACAATCAGCCCCAGCATTTT	CASRQVNNQPQHF
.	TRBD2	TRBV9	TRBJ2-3	TGTGCCAGCAGCGTAGGTCTTTTCGCGGGAGGAGGGACAGATACGCAGTATTTT	CASSVGLFAGGGTDTQYF
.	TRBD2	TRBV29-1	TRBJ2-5	TGCAGCGCCCTGACTAGCGGGAGTCCGGAGACCCAGTACTTC	CSALTSGSPETQYF
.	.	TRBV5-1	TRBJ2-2	TGCGCCAGCAGCTTGGGCCTAGGAGGCACCGGGGAGCTGTTTTTT	CASSLGLGGTGELFF
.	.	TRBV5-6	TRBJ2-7	TGTGCCAGCAGCTTGGGGGCAGGTCTCTACGAGCAGTACTTC	CASSLGAGLYEQYF
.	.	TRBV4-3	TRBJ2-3	TGCGCCAGCAGCCAAGAGGGCCAGGTCGGCACAGATACGCAGTATTTT	CASSQEGQVGTDTQYF
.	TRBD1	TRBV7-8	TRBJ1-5	TGTGCCAGCAGCTTAAGACAGGGGGCGGCCACGTCGCAGCCCCAGCATTTT	CASSLRQGAATSQPQHF